The entry below gives a single T cell receptor (beta chain) sequence along with its context. Each CDR3 protein gets one entry after TCRdb re-called the 5' RACE reads with MiXCR. The top ten clones hold just over 4.5% of a sample with around 50,000 distinct CDR3 sequences, about 5.6% of them seen once. This entry belongs to a study of early T cells in non-severe SARS-CoV-2 infection. Across the study: The sequenced material was bulk RNA from unsorted whole blood, and its chains were unpaired.

Deletions cut 6 bases from V and 1 base from J, with 9 bases between. CDR1 is SGHTA, CDR2 FQGTGA, per germline. This CDR3 is built from 13 residues. The source is an adult who was a healthcare worker with PCR-confirmed SARS-CoV-2 infection or an uninfected control (not recorded which). Sequenced input: whole blood. The V call is TRBV7-3, the J call TRBJ1-1; D not resolved. The CDR3 protein is CASSGIGNTEAFF. DNA for the CDR3: TGTGCCAGCAGTGGGATAGGGAACACTGAAGCTTTCTTT.